The 7 T cell receptor beta chains below were found in one sample sequenced in a study of beta chain features in type 1 diabetes. Since all of the isolated RNA was reverse transcribed, expressed TCRB transcripts were what got sequenced. The table came from immunoSEQ multiplex PCR; TCRdb's copy has only in-frame clones and leaves some out. The table includes about 220,000 clones, 11% detected once. Sequencing input: central memory CD4+ T cells from blood. The receptors shown here come from a young man in good health.

This clone was seen a few times. The chain links TRBV6-5 to TRBJ2-5, with D perhaps TRBD1 or TRBD2 (5 bases each). CDR3 length: 14 residues. V was shortened by 5 bases and J by 3 bases, with 13 bases between the two germline ends. Germline loops: CDR1 MNHEY, CDR2 SVGAGI. In DNA form, the CDR3 reads TGTGCCAGCAGTACCTGGGACGGCAAAGAGACCCAGTACTTC. Protein sequence: CASSTWDGKETQYF.

This chain joins TRBV6-1 and TRBJ2-5, with a possible D match to TRBD1 (6 bases). Trimming stripped 10 bases from V and 0 bases from J, with 18 bases between. CDR3 length: 15 residues. CDR1 and CDR2 (germline): MNHNS, SASEGT. CDR3 nucleotide sequence: TGTGCCACCGATCTCAATACAGGGAACCAAGAGACCCAGTACTTC. Amino acids: CATDLNTGNQETQYF.

This clone came up a few times. The CDR3: CASSQVYRGYNEQYF. The DNA of the CDR3 is TGCGCCAGCAGCCAAGTCTACAGGGGTTACAACGAGCAGTACTTC. The chain links TRBV4-1 to TRBJ2-7, with 7 bases that match TRBD1. Trimming took 1 base from V and 5 from J; bases not matched to a gene: 8. CDR3 length: 15 residues. The germline V gene encodes CDR1 MGHRA and CDR2 YSYEKL.

This clone showed up just a few times. A much larger clone lies a single base off, so this may be a read error. The rearrangement links TRBV7-9 to TRBJ2-7, with D tentatively TRBD1 (6 bases). The CDR3 is made up of 12 amino acids. Trimming pared 2 bases from V and 5 bases from J, leaving 7 bases between. Germline CDR1 and CDR2: SEHNR and FQNEAQ (reference sequence). CDR3 amino acids: CASSLTGNEQYF. The CDR3 DNA follows: TGTGCCAGCAGCTTAACAGGGAACGAGCAGTACTTC.

V usage is TRBV7-2 and J usage is TRBJ2-1; maybe TRBD2 (6 bases). Per germline, CDR1 SGHTA and CDR2 FQGNSA. V shed 3 bases and J shed 7 bases, with 19 bases lying between them. The CDR3 runs 16 residues. CDR3 DNA: TGTGCCAGCAGCTTTTCACGATCGGGAGCTGAGAATGAGCAGTTCTTC. Translating it yields CASSFSRSGAENEQFF.

The gene calls are TRBV6-1 and TRBJ1-2; possibly TRBD1 for D (6 bases). Trimming took 6 bases from V and 4 from J, leaving 18 bases between them. CDR3 length: 15 amino acids. From germline, CDR1 is MNHNS and CDR2 SASEGT. The CDR3 DNA sequence: TGTGCCAGCAGGACTAACAGGGCCTGGGCCTATGGCTACACCTTC. This translates into CASRTNRAWAYGYTF.

The CDR3 sequence: CASSPGLARSGNEQFF. As DNA, the CDR3 is TGTGCCAGCTCACCAGGACTAGCTAGGAGTGGCAATGAGCAGTTCTTC. The chain has TRBV18 and TRBJ2-1; 8 bases are a match to TRBD2. Germline CDR1 and CDR2: KGHSH and LQKENI. The CDR3 covers 16 residues. J gave up 6 bases and V 2 bases, and 9 bases lay outside the gene matches.